Listed below are T cell receptor beta chains from one sample, sequenced in a study of response to subunit inactivated influenza vaccine. TCRdb passed the RT-PCR reads through MiXCR, listing each CDR3 protein once. The data show fewer than 250,000 distinct CDR3 sequences, roughly 14% seen once. Sequenced material: CD8+ T cells sorted from PBMCs, taken 5 days after vaccination. The receptor source for this set is a man aged 45-65 years who received an inactivated influenza vaccine. Each CDR3 is given with its conserved first and last residue. The order of the fields is V gene, CDR3 protein.

V: TRBV29-1
CDR3: CSAGVGGTDGELFF

V: TRBV13
CDR3: CASSLIADANTGELFF

V: TRBV14
CDR3: CASSQVGAGGYTF

V: TRBV4-2
CDR3: CASSQGVEGNTGELFF

V: TRBV6-6
CDR3: CASDTGAGSPLHF

V: TRBV7-2
CDR3: CASILAGANEQFF

V: TRBV4-3
CDR3: CASSPHAGRLNLNTGELFF

V: TRBV5-1
CDR3: CASSWTSGSYITYEQYF

V: TRBV11-1
CDR3: CASSLGQLTPYEQYF

V: TRBV28
CDR3: CASSLLAGVLEQYF

V: TRBV6-4
CDR3: CASSELAAGYNEQFF

V: TRBV6-2/TRBV6-3
CDR3: CASSRGHEQYF

V: TRBV28
CDR3: CASSSWDSPYEQYF

V: TRBV6-1
CDR3: CASNLRGTGNQPQHF

V: TRBV2
CDR3: CASSPGLAGFDEQYF

V: TRBV28
CDR3: CASSATIQGQPQHF

V: TRBV29-1
CDR3: CSGQRTSGSTDTQYF

V: TRBV4-2
CDR3: CASSQGDRDLYGYTF

V: TRBV2
CDR3: CASRQPGLASYNEQFF

V: TRBV6-1
CDR3: CASMLAGHNEQFF

V: TRBV3-1
CDR3: CASSQVSGRIVTEAFF

V: TRBV6-5
CDR3: CASSYGLTEAFF

V: TRBV12-3/TRBV12-4
CDR3: CASSLWGAESNQPQHF

V: TRBV4-2
CDR3: CASSQPITRDYSYEQYF

V: TRBV29-1
CDR3: CSASGLAGGLSSYNEQFF

V: TRBV19
CDR3: CASSMGTRQPQHF

V: TRBV2
CDR3: CASSRTRSYEQYF

V: TRBV10-3
CDR3: CAISDNGMNTGELFF

V: TRBV28
CDR3: CASSVWTGAGDYGYTF

V: TRBV9
CDR3: CASSVAFQEHHEQYF

V: TRBV27
CDR3: CASSLFGPNWNYGYTF

V: TRBV7-6
CDR3: CASSLGSHRSGAGINEQFF

V: TRBV3-1
CDR3: CASSVGDRGGNEQFF

V: TRBV10-2
CDR3: CASSESRILEQYF

V: TRBV29-1
CDR3: CSARGPNTGELFF

V: TRBV7-2
CDR3: CASSLGAGPYYEQYF

V: TRBV18
CDR3: CASSVPFSERVVMDTQYF

V: TRBV4-2
CDR3: CASSQGVVNTGELFF

V: TRBV7-9
CDR3: CASSLARIPSPLHF

V: TRBV15
CDR3: CATSGNRGPGDTQYF